This T cell receptor beta chain came from a study of blood T cell repertoires in COVID-19. Study-level information: Donors in the United States, Italy and Spain gave samples during acute or convalescent COVID-19.

The germline V and J ends were trimmed by 6 bases and 6 bases, with 11 bases remaining between them. CDR1 and CDR2 (germline): SEHNR, FQNEAQ (reference sequence). This CDR3 contains 12 residues. Original processing methods: How many nucleated cells were present was estimated from reference gene primer amplification. Sequencing used immunoSEQ multiplex PCR; TCRdb keeps in-frame clones, though not all of them. The DNA gave D and trimming, while V, J and clone size come from that table. The sample lists hundreds of thousands of clones; approximately 80% were seen once. The chain has TRBV7-9 and TRBJ2-5; possible D gene TRBD1, 5 bases. The receptor was isolated from a man between 40 and 49 years old with acute or convalescent COVID-19. The material sequenced was peripheral blood. The CDR3 region is CASSRLGQTQYF. Written as DNA, the CDR3 is TGTGCCAGCAGTCGGTTGGGGCAGACCCAGTACTTC.